This entry lists 18 T cell receptor beta chains sequenced from one sample in a study of blood T cell repertoires in COVID-19. Using immunoSEQ multiplex PCR, the repertoire was profiled, and TCRdb retains in-frame clones only, with some absent. The sample records around 270,000 clones, 80% to 90% being singletons. The sample was peripheral blood. All receptors derive from a man aged 35 to 55 with acute or convalescent COVID-19.

The J gene is TRBJ2-7, the V gene TRBV4-1, with TRBD2 as a possible D gene (5 bases). The CDR3 extends over 13 amino acids. Looked up from germline, CDR1 is MGHRA and CDR2 is YSYEKL. The germline V and J ends were trimmed by 0 bases and 5 bases, with 8 bases remaining between them. The CDR3 reads CASSQEPGNEQYF. The CDR3 nucleotides are TGCGCCAGCAGCCAAGAACCCGGGAACGAGCAGTACTTC.

The V call is TRBV1, the J call TRBJ2-1; no check of the table's D call, TRBD2, against the DNA was made. TRBV1 is given as a pseudogene. The CDR3 runs to 14 residues. CDR3 region: CTSTRGGRYNEQFF. In DNA form, the CDR3 reads TGCACCAGCACCCGGGGGGGTCGTTACAATGAGCAGTTCTTC.

As DNA, the CDR3 is TGCAGCGTTGAAGTACAGGGGTCTGTTCCCTACAATGAGCAGTTCTTC. Translation: CSVEVQGSVPYNEQFF. The rearrangement uses TRBV29-1 and TRBJ2-1, with 7 bases matching TRBD1. Germline V gene data show CDR1 as SQVTM and CDR2 as ANQGSEA. V shed 1 base, J shed 2 bases, and the junction held 8 bases outside the gene matches. The CDR3 sequence is 16 residues long.

This clone was seen once. The V call is TRBV11-2, the J call TRBJ1-3; TRBD1 matches 7 bases. The length of the CDR3 is 15 residues. The V gene end was trimmed by 3 bases and the J gene end by 0 bases; junction bases not matched to a gene: 2. CDR1 is SGHAT, CDR2 FQNNGV, per germline. The CDR3 DNA reads TGTGCCAGCAGCTTCGGGACAGTCTCTGGAAACACCATATATTTT. Residues: CASSFGTVSGNTIYF.

The V call is TRBV7-3, the J call TRBJ2-2; D perhaps matches TRBD2 (7 bases). Trimming took 5 bases from V and 3 from J, leaving 16 bases between them. This CDR3 contains 16 residues. CDR1 is SGHTA, CDR2 FQGTGA, per germline. CDR3 protein: CASSHTGGADTGELFF. As DNA, the CDR3 is TGTGCCAGCAGCCACACGGGGGGCGCGGACACCGGGGAGCTGTTTTTT.

As DNA, the CDR3 is TGCGCCAGCACGCTTACAGGGGGGGACGAAAAACTGTTTTTT. Protein sequence: CASTLTGGDEKLFF. V is TRBV5-1 and J is TRBJ1-4; 8 nucleotides align to TRBD1. The CDR3 totals 14 residues. V shed 6 bases and J 8 bases; nucleotides not matched to a gene: 9. From germline, CDR1 is SGHRS and CDR2 YFSETQ.

The rearrangement links TRBV15 to TRBJ2-1; D might be TRBD2 (5 bases). With 1 base removed from V and 0 bases from J, the gap between germline ends came to 13 bases. CDR3 length equals 17 residues. Germline loops: CDR1 LNHNV, CDR2 YYDKDF (reference sequence). CDR3 loop: CATSRVFGLLSYNEQFF. CDR3 DNA sequence: TGTGCCACCAGCAGAGTCTTCGGACTCCTCTCCTACAATGAGCAGTTCTTC.

The chain joins TRBV12-3 or TRBV12-4 to TRBJ2-2; D gene ambiguous. The V and J ends lost 6 bases and 5 bases respectively, with 10 bases between them. The CDR3 has 13 amino acids. This chain's CDR3 is CASRATQTGELFF. The CDR3 region has the DNA TGTGCCAGCAGGGCTACACAGACCGGGGAGCTGTTTTTT.

The chain couples TRBV15 to TRBJ2-1; 12 nucleotides match TRBD1. With V trimmed by 1 base and J by 6 bases, 4 bases remained unmatched. CDR1 is LNHNV and CDR2 is YYDKDF in the germline V gene (reference sequence). This CDR3 has 16 amino acids. The CDR3 spells CATSRVGQGASNEQFF. The CDR3, as DNA: TGTGCCACCAGCAGAGTGGGACAGGGGGCGAGCAATGAGCAGTTCTTC.

The chain carries TRBV2 and TRBJ1-1; 7 bases line up with TRBD1. The trim removed 4 bases at V and 6 bases at J, leaving 8 bases unmatched. The CDR3 length is 14 residues. Per germline, CDR1 SNHLY and CDR2 FYNNEI. CDR3 in DNA: TGTGCCAGCAGTGTTCTTCACAGGGGCTCTGAAGCTTTCTTT. It translates to CASSVLHRGSEAFF.

In its sample, this clone was seen once. V usage is TRBV6-5 and J usage is TRBJ1-6, with D tentatively TRBD1 (6 bases). V dropped 0 bases and J dropped 8 bases, with 14 bases sitting between them. The CDR3 is 16 residues long. The germline CDR1 and CDR2 sequences are MNHEY and SVGAGI. CDR3 protein: CASSYSAGAGDSPLHF. The CDR3 DNA sequence: TGTGCCAGCAGTTACTCAGCGGGGGCAGGGGATTCACCCCTCCACTTT.

This clone was picked up a small number of times. The chain couples TRBV6-1 to TRBJ1-2; D remains unclear. Germline assignment: CDR1 MNHNS and CDR2 SASEGT. The CDR3 runs to 18 residues. Trimming left V 2 bases short and J 3 bases short, with 22 bases between. This CDR3 is CASSEPSRGGRGHYGYTF. CDR3 sequence (DNA): TGTGCCAGCAGTGAACCTTCTCGAGGAGGCCGAGGGCACTATGGCTACACCTTC.

This clone appeared once. V is TRBV7-2 and J is TRBJ2-1; 11 bases are a match to TRBD2. The CDR3 totals 18 residues. CDR1 SGHTA and CDR2 FQGNSA come from the germline V gene. V trimming: 2 bases; J trimming: 3 bases; junction bases outside the gene matches: 9. The CDR3 protein is CASSLLASSGGYYNEQFF. The CDR3 nucleotides are TGTGCCAGCAGCTTATTGGCCTCTAGCGGGGGGTACTACAATGAGCAGTTCTTC.

The gene calls are TRBV24-1 and TRBJ2-1; TRBD2 agrees at 10 bases. J gave up 8 bases and V 1 base, and 7 bases lay outside the gene matches. The CDR3 length is 16 residues. Per germline, CDR1 KGHDR and CDR2 SFDVKD. The CDR3 here is CATSDFRSGGIHEQFF. The DNA of the CDR3 is TGTGCCACCAGTGATTTTCGTAGCGGGGGGATCCATGAGCAGTTCTTC.

For the CDR3, the DNA is TGTGCCAGCAGCCAAAGGGGTACCCCCTACGAGCAGTACTTC. This sequence encodes CASSQRGTPYEQYF. This chain joins TRBV3-1 (or the pseudogene TRBV3-2) and TRBJ2-7; D is perhaps TRBD1 (5 bases). V was shortened by 2 bases and J by 2 bases, with 10 bases between the two germline ends. CDR3 length equals 14 residues. From germline, CDR1 is LGHDT and CDR2 YNNKEL (reference sequence).

This clone was counted once. J is TRBJ2-3 and V is TRBV11-3; D perhaps matches TRBD1 (5 bases). Trimming removed 3 bases from V and 0 bases from J, with 7 bases in between. The CDR3 has 14 residues. The germline gives CDR1 SGHNT, CDR2 YENEEA. This CDR3 reads CASSFDSSTDTQYF. The CDR3 DNA reads TGTGCCAGCAGCTTCGACAGTAGCACAGATACGCAGTATTTT.

The V and J genes are TRBV5-1 and TRBJ1-6; D is unresolved. The V gene's germline CDR1 is SGHRS and CDR2 YFSETQ. The V gene lost 2 bases and the J gene lost 7 bases, with 10 bases spanning the gap. CDR3 length equals 14 residues. The CDR3 DNA follows: TGCGCCAGCAGCTTAGAGCTCGAGAATTCACCCCTCCACTTT. Translated, it gives CASSLELENSPLHF. Supplemented by reference TRBV5-1 and TRBJ1-6, the full variable domain reads KAGVTQTPRYLIKTRGQQVTLSCSPISGHRSVSWYQQTPGQGLQFLFEYFSETQRNKGNFPGRFSGRQFSNSRSEMNVSTLELGDSALYLCASSLELENSPLHFGNGTRLTVT.

The chain joins TRBV20-1 to TRBJ2-3; D gene unclear. The CDR3 extends over 11 amino acids. Per the germline V gene, CDR1 is DFQATT and CDR2 is SNEGSKA (reference sequence). Trimming took 6 bases from V and 2 from J, leaving 6 bases between them. CDR3 DNA sequence: TGCAGTGCCGCGGTCACAGATACGCAGTATTTT. Its translation: CSAAVTDTQYF.